The entry below describes one T cell receptor beta chain. TCRdb analysed the 5' RACE reads with MiXCR anew, one entry per CDR3 protein. This sample has 470,000 or so distinct CDR3 sequences, with roughly 24% found just once. The data originate from a study of identical twins. The V end lost 0 bases, the J end lost 2 bases, and 7 bases lay between the germline ends. Germline V lookup: CDR1 SQVTM, CDR2 ANQGSEA. The CDR3 has 13 amino acids. This sample was shared with a second study, whose subject was T cells expressing NK-cell markers. That work states: Among the eight sequenced donors, seven tested HCMV-seropositive and one tested seronegative. Dominant NKG2C+ clonotypes accounted for roughly 1.0-8% of CD8+ T cells in several donors. Questions lingered over whether expanded NKG2C+ T cell clones were HCMV-specific.

This rearrangement joins TRBV29-1 to TRBJ1-1; no definite D call. This clonotype was sampled from a woman aged 18-35 years in good health. The specimen was CD4+ T cells sorted from blood. CDR3 sequence: CSVEEGINTEAFF. The DNA for the CDR3 is TGCAGCGTTGAAGAGGGTATAAACACTGAAGCTTTCTTT. The full variable domain, in which reference TRBV29-1 and TRBJ1-1 provide the parts outside the CDR3, is SAVISQKPSRDICQRGTSLTIQCQVDSQVTMMFWYRQQPGQSLTLIATANQGSEATYESGFVIDKFPISRPNLTFSTLTVSNMSPEDSSIYLCSVEEGINTEAFFGQGTRLTVV.